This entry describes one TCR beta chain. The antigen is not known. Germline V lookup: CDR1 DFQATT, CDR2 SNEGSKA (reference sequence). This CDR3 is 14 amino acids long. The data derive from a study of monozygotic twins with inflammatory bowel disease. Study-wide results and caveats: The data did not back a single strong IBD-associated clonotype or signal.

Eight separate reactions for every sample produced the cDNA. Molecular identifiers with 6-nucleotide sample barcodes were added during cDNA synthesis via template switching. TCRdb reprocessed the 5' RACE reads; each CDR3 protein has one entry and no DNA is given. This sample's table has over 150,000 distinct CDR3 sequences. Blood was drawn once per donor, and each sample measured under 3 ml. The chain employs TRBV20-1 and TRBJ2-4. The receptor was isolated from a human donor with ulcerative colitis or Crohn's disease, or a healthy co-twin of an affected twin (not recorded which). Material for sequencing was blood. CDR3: CSAKEPIAKNIQYF.